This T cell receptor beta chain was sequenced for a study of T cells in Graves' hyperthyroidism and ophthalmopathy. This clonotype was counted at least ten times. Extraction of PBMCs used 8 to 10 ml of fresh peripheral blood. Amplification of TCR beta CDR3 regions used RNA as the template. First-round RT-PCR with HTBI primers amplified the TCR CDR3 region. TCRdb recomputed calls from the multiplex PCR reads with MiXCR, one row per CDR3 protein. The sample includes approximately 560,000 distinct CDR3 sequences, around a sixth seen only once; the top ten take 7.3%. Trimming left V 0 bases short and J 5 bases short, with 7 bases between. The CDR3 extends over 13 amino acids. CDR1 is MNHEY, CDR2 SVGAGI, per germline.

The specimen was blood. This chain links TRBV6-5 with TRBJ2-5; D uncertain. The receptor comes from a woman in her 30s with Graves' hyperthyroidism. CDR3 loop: CASSYSRAETQYF. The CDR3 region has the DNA TGTGCCAGCAGTTACTCTAGGGCGGAGACCCAGTACTTC.